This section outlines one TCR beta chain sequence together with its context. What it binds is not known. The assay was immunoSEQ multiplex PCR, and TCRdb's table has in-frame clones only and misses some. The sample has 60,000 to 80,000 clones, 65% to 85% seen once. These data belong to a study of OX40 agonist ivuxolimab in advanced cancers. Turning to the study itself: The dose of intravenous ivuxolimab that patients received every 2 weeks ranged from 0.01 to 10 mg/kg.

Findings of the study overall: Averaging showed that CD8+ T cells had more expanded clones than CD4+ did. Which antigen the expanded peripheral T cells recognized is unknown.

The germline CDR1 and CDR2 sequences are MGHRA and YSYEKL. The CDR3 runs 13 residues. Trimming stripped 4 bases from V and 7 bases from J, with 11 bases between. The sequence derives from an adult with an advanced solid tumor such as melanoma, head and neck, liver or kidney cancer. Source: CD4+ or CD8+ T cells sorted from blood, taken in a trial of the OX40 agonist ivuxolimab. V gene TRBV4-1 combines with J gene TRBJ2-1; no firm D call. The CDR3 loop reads CASSPMGGNEQFF. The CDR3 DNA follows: TGCGCCAGCAGCCCCATGGGCGGTAATGAGCAGTTCTTC.